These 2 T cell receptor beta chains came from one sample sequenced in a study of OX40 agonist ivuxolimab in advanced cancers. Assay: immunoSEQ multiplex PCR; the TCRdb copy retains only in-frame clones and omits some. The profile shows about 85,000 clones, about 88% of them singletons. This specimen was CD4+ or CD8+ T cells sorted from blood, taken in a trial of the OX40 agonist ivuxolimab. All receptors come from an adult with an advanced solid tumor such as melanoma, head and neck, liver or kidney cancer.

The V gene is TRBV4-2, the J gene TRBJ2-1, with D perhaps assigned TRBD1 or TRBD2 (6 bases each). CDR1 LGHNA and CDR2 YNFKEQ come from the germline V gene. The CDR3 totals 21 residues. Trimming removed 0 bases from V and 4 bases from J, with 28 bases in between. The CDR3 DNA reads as TGTGCCAGCAGCCAAGATAACCGGGACATAGGGGCTGGGGGGACTTACAATGAGCAGTTCTTC. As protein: CASSQDNRDIGAGGTYNEQFF.

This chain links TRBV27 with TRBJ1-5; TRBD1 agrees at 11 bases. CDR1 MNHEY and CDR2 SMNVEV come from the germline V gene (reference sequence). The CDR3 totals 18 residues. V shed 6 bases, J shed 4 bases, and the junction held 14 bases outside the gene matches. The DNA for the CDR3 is TGTGCCAGCAGACGGACAGGGGGCGAGCTGGCTCGTAATCAGCCCCAGCATTTT. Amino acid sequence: CASRRTGGELARNQPQHF.